The clone carrying this T cell receptor (beta chain) was detected many times. The V gene's germline CDR1 is MNHNS and CDR2 SASEGT. The CDR3 length is 13 residues. Trimming removed 5 bases from V and 9 bases from J; junction bases left unmatched: 7. The sorted Tregs were CD4+CD25+CD127-/low cells. A single record per CDR3 protein comes from TCRdb applying MiXCR to the 5' RACE reads. Among around 34,000 distinct CDR3 sequences listed, over 25% were seen once. The sample comprised tumor-infiltrating Tregs sorted from the breast tumor. V and J are TRBV6-1 and TRBJ2-1; 7 bases fit TRBD2. The sequence derives from a female donor with breast cancer. This chain's CDR3 is CASSPGLKGEQFF. The CDR3 bases are TGTGCCAGCAGTCCGGGACTAAAGGGTGAGCAGTTCTTC.